The clone carrying this TCR beta chain turned up a few times. The sample belongs to a study of blood T cells in healthy people across ages. With a J-beta primer mix and a sample-barcoded 5' primer, a second PCR ran roughly 6 to 11 cycles. TCRdb itself ran the 5' RACE reads through MiXCR, one entry per CDR3 protein. The profile covers around 800,000 distinct CDR3 sequences, with about 45% appearing a single time and around 18% taken by the ten largest. Sequencing was done on a sample of blood. The sequence was obtained from an elderly man in good health.

CDR3 nucleotides: TGCAGTGCTAGAGGGGAGACTAGCGGATCCCACTATCTTTACGAGCAGTACTTC. Its translation: CSARGETSGSHYLYEQYF. V and J are TRBV20-1 and TRBJ2-7; TRBD2 matches 9 bases. CDR1 DFQATT and CDR2 SNEGSKA come from the germline V gene (reference sequence). Trimming took 1 base from V and 4 from J; bases not matched to a gene: 17. The length of the CDR3 is 18 residues.